The present TCR beta chain was sequenced within a study of T cells after yellow fever vaccination. TCRdb redid the calling of the 5' RACE reads with MiXCR, one entry per CDR3 protein. In the table there are about 180,000 distinct CDR3 sequences, about 6.2% of which are singletons. V gave up 4 bases and J gave up 0 bases, with 19 bases separating them. There are 18 residues in the CDR3. The germline V gene encodes CDR1 MNHEY and CDR2 SVGAGI. Regarding the study as a whole: Of the clonotypes, a small share occurred in both CD4 and CD8 compartments.

This clonotype was recorded at least ten times. Its antigen is unidentified. The clonotype was recovered from a man aged 18 to 29 who received the YFV17D yellow fever vaccine. The sequencing used CD4+ T cells sorted from PBMCs, collected on the day of the first yellow fever vaccination. This rearrangement joins TRBV6-5 to TRBJ2-1, with D perhaps matching TRBD1 (6 bases). CDR3 protein: CASSSHYTGLLSYNEQFF. In DNA, the CDR3 is TGTGCCAGCAGTTCCCATTATACAGGGTTACTCTCCTACAATGAGCAGTTCTTC.